The clone carrying this T cell receptor (beta chain) was picked up a small number of times. The source of the sample is a study of beta chain features in type 1 diabetes. V was clipped by 0 bases and J by 8 bases, with 11 bases between them. CDR1 SGDLS and CDR2 YYNGEE come from the germline V gene. The CDR3 totals 13 residues. Of the isolated RNA, all was reverse transcribed, and so the sequenced material was expressed TCRB transcripts. The data were produced by immunoSEQ multiplex PCR, yet TCRdb's version contains in-frame clones alone and is incomplete. The table lists about 150,000 clones, around 9.3% of them singletons.

The TCR sequence derives from a man younger than 35 in good health. V is TRBV9 and J is TRBJ1-2; perhaps TRBD1 as D (6 bases). Sequenced material: naive CD4+ T cells from blood. CDR3 amino acids: CASSVGYRVGYTF. CDR3 nucleotides: TGTGCCAGCAGCGTAGGATACAGGGTGGGCTACACCTTC.